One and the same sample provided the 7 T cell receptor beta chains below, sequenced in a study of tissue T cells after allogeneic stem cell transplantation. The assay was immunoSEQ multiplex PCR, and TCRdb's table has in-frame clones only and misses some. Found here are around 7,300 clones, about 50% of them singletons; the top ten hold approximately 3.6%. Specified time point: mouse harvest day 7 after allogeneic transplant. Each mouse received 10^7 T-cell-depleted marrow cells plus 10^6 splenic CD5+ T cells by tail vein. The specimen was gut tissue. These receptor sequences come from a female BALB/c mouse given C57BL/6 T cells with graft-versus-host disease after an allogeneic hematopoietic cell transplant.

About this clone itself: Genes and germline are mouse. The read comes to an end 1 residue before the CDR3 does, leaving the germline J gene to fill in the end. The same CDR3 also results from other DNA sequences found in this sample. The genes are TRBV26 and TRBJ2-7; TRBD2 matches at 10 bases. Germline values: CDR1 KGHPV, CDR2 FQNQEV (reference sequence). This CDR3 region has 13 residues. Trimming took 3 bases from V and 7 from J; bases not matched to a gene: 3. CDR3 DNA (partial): TGTGCCAGCAGTCTCCTGGGGGGGCGGGAACAGTAC. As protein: CASSLLGGREQY. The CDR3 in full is CASSLLGGREQYF.

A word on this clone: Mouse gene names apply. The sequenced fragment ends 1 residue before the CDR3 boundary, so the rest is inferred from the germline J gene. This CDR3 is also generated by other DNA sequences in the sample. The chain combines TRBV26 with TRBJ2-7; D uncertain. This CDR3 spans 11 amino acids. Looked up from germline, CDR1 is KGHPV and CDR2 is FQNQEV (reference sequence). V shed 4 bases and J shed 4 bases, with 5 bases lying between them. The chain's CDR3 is CASSPQYEQYF. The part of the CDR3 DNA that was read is TGTGCCAGCAGTCCGCAGTATGAACAGTAC.

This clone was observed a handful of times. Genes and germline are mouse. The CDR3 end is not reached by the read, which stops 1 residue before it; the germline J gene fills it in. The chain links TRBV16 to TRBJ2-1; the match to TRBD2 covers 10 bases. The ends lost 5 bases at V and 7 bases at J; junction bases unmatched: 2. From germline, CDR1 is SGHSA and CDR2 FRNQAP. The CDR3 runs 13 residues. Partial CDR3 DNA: TGTGCAAGCAGCAACTGGGGGGGGGCTGAGCAGTTC. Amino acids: CASSNWGGAEQF. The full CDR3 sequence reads CASSNWGGAEQFF.

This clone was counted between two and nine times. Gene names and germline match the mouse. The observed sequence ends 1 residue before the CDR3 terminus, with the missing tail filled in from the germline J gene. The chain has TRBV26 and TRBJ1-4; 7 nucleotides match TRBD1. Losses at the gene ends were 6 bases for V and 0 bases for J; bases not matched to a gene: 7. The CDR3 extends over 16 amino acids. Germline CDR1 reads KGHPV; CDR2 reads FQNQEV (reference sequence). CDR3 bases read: TGTGCCAGCAGCTGGGACAGATACTTTTCCAACGAAAGATTATTT. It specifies CASSWDRYFSNERLF. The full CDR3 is CASSWDRYFSNERLFF.

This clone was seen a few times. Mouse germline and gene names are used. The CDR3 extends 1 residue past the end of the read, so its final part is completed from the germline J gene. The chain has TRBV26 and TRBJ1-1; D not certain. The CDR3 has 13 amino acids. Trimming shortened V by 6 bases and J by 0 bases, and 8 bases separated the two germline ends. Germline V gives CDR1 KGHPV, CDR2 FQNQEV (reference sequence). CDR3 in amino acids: CASSPNANTEVFF. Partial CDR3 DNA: TGTGCCAGCAGCCCGAATGCAAACACAGAAGTCTTC. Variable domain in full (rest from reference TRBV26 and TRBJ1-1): NSKVIQTPRYLVKGQGQKAKMRCIPEKGHPVVFWYQQNKNNEFKFLINFQNQEVLQQIDMTEKRFSAECPSNSPCSLEIQSSEAGDSALYLCASSPNANTEVFFGKGTRLTVV.

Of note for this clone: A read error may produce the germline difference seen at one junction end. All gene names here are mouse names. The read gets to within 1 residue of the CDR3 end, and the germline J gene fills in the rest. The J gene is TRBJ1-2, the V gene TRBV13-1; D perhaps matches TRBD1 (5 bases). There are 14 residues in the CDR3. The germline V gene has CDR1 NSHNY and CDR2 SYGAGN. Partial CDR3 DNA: TGTGCCAGCGGTGATGCCAGGGCAAACTCCGACTACACC. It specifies CASGDARANSDYT. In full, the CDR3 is CASGDARANSDYTF.

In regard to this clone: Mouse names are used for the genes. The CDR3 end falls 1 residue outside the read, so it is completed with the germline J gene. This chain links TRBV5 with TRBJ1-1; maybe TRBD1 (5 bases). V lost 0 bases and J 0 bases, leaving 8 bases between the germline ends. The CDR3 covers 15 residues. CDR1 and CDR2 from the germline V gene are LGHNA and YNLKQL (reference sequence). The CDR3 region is CASSQDGAANTEVFF. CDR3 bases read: TGTGCCAGCAGCCAAGATGGGGCAGCAAACACAGAAGTCTTC.